Listed below are T cell receptor beta chains from one sample, sequenced in a study of control samples from healthy donors and cancer patients. TCRdb's table, derived via immunoSEQ multiplex PCR, lists solely in-frame clones and lacks some. This sample has 140,000 to 150,000 clones; around 86% occur once, and the top ten carry over 4.5%. The sample was blood. The source is a man aged 25 to 40 in good health. Both conserved end residues are part of each CDR3. D genes are given only for firm matches.

length | J | D | V | DNA | CDR3
17 | TRBJ2-3 | TRBD2 | TRBV9 | TGTGCCAGCAGCGCCAGACTAGCGGGGGGACTAACAGATACGCAGTATTTT | CASSARLAGGLTDTQYF
18 | TRBJ1-3 | - | TRBV27 | TGTGCCAGCAGTTCGGCCCGAGGAGGTACTCCCACGGGAAACACCATATATTTT | CASSSARGGTPTGNTIYF
14 | TRBJ2-7 | - | TRBV3-1/TRBV3-2 | TGTGCCAGCAGCCAAGATGCTTCCTCCTACGAGCAGTACTTC | CASSQDASSYEQYF
17 | TRBJ2-3 | TRBD2 | TRBV7-9 | TGTGCCAGCAGCTTAGTGCCCAGCGGGGGGGCCGTATATACGCAGTATTTT | CASSLVPSGGAVYTQYF
17 | TRBJ1-1 | - | TRBV3-1/TRBV3-2 | TGTGCCAGCAGCCCGGGACCCGGCTCGGAGATGAACACTGAAGCTTTCTTT | CASSPGPGSEMNTEAFF
15 | TRBJ2-7 | TRBD2 | TRBV4-1 | TGCGCCAGCAGCCACGGGGAACTAGCGGGATACGAGCAGTACTTC | CASSHGELAGYEQYF
16 | TRBJ2-1 | TRBD1 | TRBV4-3 | TGCGCCAGCAGCGTCCAAGGACAGGGTCCCCACAATGAGCAGTTCTTC | CASSVQGQGPHNEQFF
16 | TRBJ2-1 | TRBD1 | TRBV29-1 | TGCAGCGTTGAGGCATGGACAGGGCGCTCCTACAATGAGCAGTTCTTC | CSVEAWTGRSYNEQFF
15 | TRBJ2-7 | TRBD1 | TRBV6-2/TRBV6-3 | TGTGCCAGCAGTTACCCCGGGACAGGGAGGGCCGAGCAGTACTTC | CASSYPGTGRAEQYF
15 | TRBJ2-7 | - | TRBV24-1 | TGTGCCACCAGTGATTCTACCTGGGGACCCTACGAGCAGTACTTC | CATSDSTWGPYEQYF
15 | TRBJ2-2 | TRBD2 | TRBV9 | TGTGCCAGCAGCGTAGCGGGGGGAGGCACCGGGGAGCTGTTTTTT | CASSVAGGGTGELFF
14 | TRBJ1-5 | - | TRBV7-2 | TGTGCCAGCAGCCCAGGGGTCAACAATCAGCCCCAGCATTTT | CASSPGVNNQPQHF
15 | TRBJ1-1 | - | TRBV5-1 | TGCGCCAGCAGCTTGAATGTGGGGAGGGACACTGAAGCTTTCTTT | CASSLNVGRDTEAFF
13 | TRBJ1-2 | TRBD1 | TRBV6-5 | TGTGCCAGCAGTCGACAGGGGGCTAAGGGCTACACCTTC | CASSRQGAKGYTF
13 | TRBJ1-1 | - | TRBV12-3/TRBV12-4 | TGTGCCAGCAGTAACGACAGAAACACTGAAGCTTTCTTT | CASSNDRNTEAFF
15 | TRBJ2-1 | TRBD2 | TRBV4-2 | TGTGCCAGCAGCCCAGCGGGGGGGGCCTACAATGAGCAGTTCTTC | CASSPAGGAYNEQFF
13 | TRBJ1-5 | - | TRBV19 | TGTGCCAGTAGTATATCCAGCAATCAGCCCCAGCATTTT | CASSISSNQPQHF
13 | TRBJ1-2 | - | TRBV24-1 | TGTGCCACCAGTGATGTACAGGGATCAGGCTACACCTTC | CATSDVQGSGYTF
13 | TRBJ1-1 | - | TRBV12-3/TRBV12-4 | TGTGCCAGCAGTAACCGGGAGAACACTGAAGCTTTCTTT | CASSNRENTEAFF
13 | TRBJ2-1 | - | TRBV19 | TGTGCCAGCGACTCGACATCAGTCAATGAGCAGTTCTTC | CASDSTSVNEQFF